Following are 8 T cell receptor beta chains from one sample sequenced in a study of cytomegalovirus exposure and HLA in healthy donors. Method: immunoSEQ multiplex PCR; TCRdb's copy keeps in-frame clones and lacks some. The table records 120,000 to 150,000 clones, roughly nine tenths of them present only once. Sequencing used PBMCs. The receptor set was obtained from a woman younger than 35 in good health and CMV-seropositive.

This clone was observed a single time. The chain uses TRBV4-2 and TRBJ1-4, with TRBD1 identical over 9 bases. Unmatched junction bases numbered 6, after V lost 0 bases and J lost 7 bases. The CDR3 consists of 16 residues. CDR1 and CDR2 from the germline V gene are LGHNA and YNFKEQ. The CDR3 here is CASSQETTGGFEKLFF. The DNA for the CDR3 is TGTGCCAGCAGCCAAGAAACGACAGGGGGTTTTGAAAAACTGTTTTTT.

The J gene is TRBJ2-7, the V gene TRBV7-9, with D tentatively TRBD2 (5 bases). Trimming shortened V by 5 bases and J by 5 bases, and 13 bases separated the two germline ends. The germline V gene has CDR1 SEHNR and CDR2 FQNEAQ (reference sequence). CDR3 length equals 13 residues. The CDR3: CASSRPGVNEQYF. The CDR3 bases are TGTGCCAGCAGCCGACCCGGGGTTAACGAGCAGTACTTC.

The CDR3 protein is CASSLYGRAEDIQYF. DNA for the CDR3: TGCGCCAGCAGCTTATACGGGAGGGCTGAAGACATTCAGTACTTC. This sequence joins TRBV5-1 and TRBJ2-4; 8 nucleotides line up with TRBD2. V gave up 2 bases and J gave up 8 bases; unmatched junction bases: 9. The CDR3 is 15 residues long. Per the germline V gene, CDR1 is SGHRS and CDR2 is YFSETQ.

The CDR3: CASSLRLAGITDTQYF. CDR3 bases: TGTGCCAGCAGCTTGAGACTAGCGGGAATAACAGATACGCAGTATTTT. The chain has TRBV5-8 and TRBJ2-3, with TRBD2 matching over 11 bases. Germline V gene lookup returns CDR1 SGHTS and CDR2 YDEGEE. Germline trimming cut 1 base from V and 3 bases from J; bases unmatched to any gene: 4. The CDR3 extends over 16 amino acids.

This chain joins TRBV7-9 and TRBJ2-7; a possible D gene is TRBD1 (6 bases). With 1 base removed from V and 3 bases from J, the gap between germline ends came to 10 bases. The length of the CDR3 is 14 residues. Germline CDR1 and CDR2: SEHNR and FQNEAQ (reference sequence). The CDR3 coding sequence is TGTGCCAGCAGCTTAGTACAGGGCCTCTACGAGCAGTACTTC. Its protein product is CASSLVQGLYEQYF.

This rearrangement joins TRBV9 to TRBJ1-1; TRBD1 matches at 8 bases. The V and J ends lost 4 bases and 0 bases, in that order; junction bases with no gene match: 5. This CDR3 is 15 amino acids long. The germline CDR1 and CDR2 sequences are SGDLS and YYNGEE. CDR3 coding DNA: TGTGCCAGCAGCCGAACGACAGGGGTGAACACTGAAGCTTTCTTT. Protein product: CASSRTTGVNTEAFF. The variable domain in full, with the rest retrieved from reference TRBV9 and TRBJ1-1, is DSGVTQTPKHLITATGQRVTLRCSPRSGDLSVYWYQQSLDQGLQFLIQYYNGEERAKGNILERFSAQQFPDLHSELNLSSLELGDSALYFCASSRTTGVNTEAFFGQGTRLTVV.

The genes are TRBV5-4 and TRBJ2-2; 9 bases line up with TRBD2. CDR1 is SGHNT and CDR2 is YYREEE in the germline V gene (reference sequence). The CDR3 is made up of 15 amino acids. V lost 4 bases, J lost 4 bases, and 5 bases stayed unmatched. CDR3 in DNA: TGTGCCAGCAGCAAAATAGCGGGAGCCACCGGGGAGCTGTTTTTT. Protein: CASSKIAGATGELFF.

This rearrangement joins TRBV6-4 to TRBJ1-2; D not resolved. Trimming left V 2 bases short and J 4 bases short, with 5 bases between. Germline assignment: CDR1 MRHNA and CDR2 SNTAGT. This CDR3 region has 12 residues. The CDR3 coding sequence is TGTGCCAGCAGTGACAACAGCTATGGCTACACCTTC. It specifies CASSDNSYGYTF.